This TCR beta chain emerged from a study of a mutant IDH1 vaccine in newly diagnosed glioma listed by TCRdb under 2021. About the investigation overall: Vaccination started 4-6 weeks after radiotherapy alone, or was given together with temozolomide cycles in the groups whose treatment included chemotherapy. Of the approximately 30 treated patients, approximately 62% were male and about 40% were female, and the mean age was roughly 40 years. Before enrollment, most patients had been given radiochemotherapy with temozolomide as standard therapy, while the rest had received either radiotherapy alone or temozolomide alone. The week-35 safety follow-up took place at visit V12, and the week-47 end of study took place at visit V13. Peripheral blood was drawn at six visits: V03 (baseline), V05, V07, V10, V12 and V13. For exploratory analyses, under 30 treated patients had longitudinal TCRB deep sequencing done wherever samples were available. What the research found in general, with its limitations: No apparent relationship was observed between pseudoprogression and alterations in the top peripheral T cell clonotypes detected by TCRB sequencing. The authors stated that sample limitations prevented analyses of patient blood samples from being reproduced. PBMC samples for TCRB deep sequencing were selected based on availability. Immune responses induced by the vaccine were seen in approximately 93% of patients across multiple MHC alleles.

The CDR3 runs 14 residues from the cysteine to the phenylalanine. Only the CDR3 DNA stays, 42 bases, in frame from base 1. V is clipped by 5 bases and J by 4 bases, and the sequence between their germline boundaries is 12 bases long. The germline V gene (reference sequence) yields LNHDA for CDR1 and SQIVND for CDR2. Library preparation used the immunoSEQ multiplex PCR assay. Rearranged TCR beta chain sequences were amplified using the hsTCRB Kit according to the manufacturer's protocol. An Illumina MiSeq was used to sequence the TCRB libraries. In the source study's methods: Demultiplexing, trimming and gene mapping were performed with the kit vendor's proprietary platform. TCRdb carries this immuneACCESS record with in-frame sequences only. Its versions omit some clonotypes, under half of them owing to an unresolved V gene in the studies checked, with the rest unexplained. The DNA was the basis for D and trimming; V, J and clone size are from that table. The sample records some 70,000 clones, 84% of which are singletons. Of the sample, less than 15% is held by the ten largest clones.

The sample's time point, from its label and the paper: week 35, safety follow-up. Each vaccine dose was 300 ug of a 20-mer mutant IDH1 peptide in Montanide, given subcutaneously with topical imiquimod. Across visits V03 through V10, patients got a total of eight vaccinations, given in weeks 1, 3, 5, 7, 11, 15, 19 and 23. Newly diagnosed WHO grade 3 or 4 IDH1-mutant astrocytomas showing loss of nuclear ATRX were present in the donors. The samples were drawn from NOA16, a multicentre, single-arm, open-label phase I trial in Germany that tested a mutant IDH1 peptide vaccine in humans for the first time. The DNeasy Blood and Tissue Kit was used to extract genomic DNA from EDTA blood for TCRB sequencing. Worth noting for this clone: The antigen it binds to is not known. Base qualities are not at hand, and no much larger clone is one base apart. The same CDR3 also results from other DNA sequences found in this sample.

Sequencing was performed on PBMCs, taken from a glioma patient whose treatment included an IDH1 peptide vaccine. The clonotype comes from a man aged 18 to 30 with glioma. The sequence is built from TRBV19 and TRBJ1-5, and the D gene may be TRBD1, 5 bases matching. The nucleotides read TGTGCCAGTAGTTGGCAGGGAGGGAATCAGCCCCAGCATTTT. This encodes CASSWQGGNQPQHF.